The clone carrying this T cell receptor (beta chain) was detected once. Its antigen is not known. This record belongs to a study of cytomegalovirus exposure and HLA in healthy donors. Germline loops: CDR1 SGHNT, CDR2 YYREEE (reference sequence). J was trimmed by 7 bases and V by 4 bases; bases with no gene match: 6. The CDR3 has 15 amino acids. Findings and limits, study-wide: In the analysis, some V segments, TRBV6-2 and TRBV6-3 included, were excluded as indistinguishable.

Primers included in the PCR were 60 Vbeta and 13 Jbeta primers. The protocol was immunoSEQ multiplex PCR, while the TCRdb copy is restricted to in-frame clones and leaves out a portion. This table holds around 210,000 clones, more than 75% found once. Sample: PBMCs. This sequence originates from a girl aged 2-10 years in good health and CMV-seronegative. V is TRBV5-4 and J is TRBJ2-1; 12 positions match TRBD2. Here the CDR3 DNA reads TGTGCCAGCAGCACGACTAGCGGGGGTGGGAATGAGCAGTTCTTC. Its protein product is CASSTTSGGGNEQFF.